A selection of T cell receptor beta chains follows, all from one sample in a study of blood T cell repertoires in COVID-19. Repertoires were generated with immunoSEQ multiplex PCR, while TCRdb's copy carries only in-frame clones and drops some. The sample carries roughly 90,000 clones, under 85% recorded once. The source material was peripheral blood. These receptors all come from a woman aged 70-85 years with acute or convalescent COVID-19. CDR3s include the opening cysteine and the closing phenylalanine or tryptophan. Each record gives: CDR3 protein, V gene, J gene.

CASSDDRSSYEQYF	TRBV2	TRBJ2-7
CASGTPATAYNEQFF	TRBV12-5	TRBJ2-1
CASRSDREGTIYF	TRBV12-3/TRBV12-4	TRBJ1-3
CASSLRLRGPGELFF	TRBV7-8	TRBJ2-2
CASSPPLGREGVRGGYTF	TRBV28	TRBJ1-2
CASSFSQGNEKLFF	TRBV7-9	TRBJ1-4
CASSPRGGNEKLFF	TRBV7-8	TRBJ1-4
CASSLTRVDEAFF	TRBV7-3	TRBJ1-1
CACSRGDNEQFF	TRBV3-1/TRBV3-2	TRBJ2-1
CASRSAGGHYNEQFF	TRBV19	TRBJ2-1
CASSEEVGQAYYSNQPQHF	TRBV6-1	TRBJ1-5
CASSLGANQPQHF	TRBV11-1	TRBJ1-5
CASSKMGTGDQPQHF	TRBV9	TRBJ1-5
CASSLVYRGFDNEQFF	TRBV5-7	TRBJ2-1
CASSQRTGITNEQYF	TRBV5-4	TRBJ2-7
CASSQDKAGATTEAFF	TRBV14	TRBJ1-1
CASSDRGTEAFF	TRBV10-1	TRBJ1-1
CATSTRGLAGESSYNEQFF	TRBV15	TRBJ2-1
CASSPRDRGTGNTIYF	TRBV18	TRBJ1-3
CASSGTGLAGFNYGYTF	TRBV25-1	TRBJ1-2
CACSRGDQPQHF	TRBV7-9	TRBJ1-5
CASSITGADTIYF	TRBV5-4	TRBJ1-3
CASRRTSGGNEQYF	TRBV27	TRBJ2-7
CASSQLRDLGGYTF	TRBV3-1/TRBV3-2	TRBJ1-2
CASSLGRDNEQFF	TRBV27	TRBJ2-1
CASSVGGGDTQYF	TRBV9	TRBJ2-3
CASSQTALGVLTF	TRBV3-1/TRBV3-2	TRBJ2-6
CASSTMTGAGSPLHF	TRBV19	TRBJ1-6
CASSSPGQQETQYF	TRBV27	TRBJ2-5
CASSITRGSYEQYF	TRBV19	TRBJ2-7
CATSRGAGRQPQHF	TRBV15	TRBJ1-5
CAISEFDSSSPLHF	TRBV10-3	TRBJ1-6
CASSQGGRGRNTEAFF	TRBV3-1/TRBV3-2	TRBJ1-1
CASSIQGATDTQYF	TRBV19	TRBJ2-3
CASSLVAANTEAFF	TRBV7-8	TRBJ1-1
CASSFTGQNTGELFF	TRBV5-1	TRBJ2-2
CAISDELGQSNQPQHF	TRBV10-3	TRBJ1-5
CASSGQVNTEAFF	TRBV6-6	TRBJ1-1
CASSSGTTDYEQYF	TRBV5-4	TRBJ2-7
CASRPRATDQPQHF	TRBV19	TRBJ1-5
CASSGQGAGNTEAFF	TRBV7-8	TRBJ1-1
CASSELKGGDQPQHF	TRBV2	TRBJ1-5
CASSQLPDRGHEQFF	TRBV7-3	TRBJ2-1
CASSIPTYDTEAFF	TRBV7-8	TRBJ1-1
CASSQNTEAFF	TRBV11-2	TRBJ1-1
CASSQDYRGTTEAFF	TRBV3-1/TRBV3-2	TRBJ1-1
CASSPYRAFSNTEAFF	TRBV3-1/TRBV3-2	TRBJ1-1
CSARPSGGYQETQYF	TRBV29-1	TRBJ2-5
CASSLETGGRGYTF	TRBV7-8	TRBJ1-2
CASSVDRDSRGYTF	TRBV9	TRBJ1-2